Below are 10 T cell receptor beta chains sequenced from a single sample in a study of T cell responses to AZD1222 COVID-19 vaccine. The method was immunoSEQ multiplex PCR; TCRdb's version includes in-frame clones alone and lacks a portion of them. The table shows under 95,000 clones, with approximately 86% occurring only once. Sequenced material: peripheral blood, taken on day 0 of AZD1222 vaccination. Receptor source: an adult in good health.

V usage is TRBV5-6 and J usage is TRBJ1-1; no firm D call. The CDR3 runs to 14 residues. Germline V gives CDR1 SGHDT, CDR2 YYEEEE. V was clipped by 2 bases and J by 5 bases, with 13 bases between them. This CDR3 is CASSFRTGGTEAFF. CDR3 sequence (DNA): TGTGCCAGCAGCTTTAGGACGGGTGGAACTGAAGCTTTCTTT.

There are a few counts of this clone. The chain joins TRBV7-9 to TRBJ2-1; D is unclear. Germline CDR1 SEHNR, CDR2 FQNEAQ (reference sequence). Trimming cost V 5 bases and J 3 bases, with 5 bases left between them. The CDR3 length is 12 residues. The CDR3 DNA is TGTGCCAGCAGCCAAAGCTACAATGAGCAGTTCTTC. It translates to CASSQSYNEQFF.

This chain uses TRBV6-5 with TRBJ1-2; 9 nucleotides line up with TRBD1. Germline V gives CDR1 MNHEY, CDR2 SVGAGI. The V segment lost 5 bases and the J segment 6 bases; nucleotides outside the gene matches: 4. The CDR3 has 13 residues. CDR3 DNA: TGTGCCAGCAGTCGACAGGGGGTAGATGGCTACACCTTC. It translates to CASSRQGVDGYTF.

The V gene is TRBV15, the J gene TRBJ1-6, with TRBD1 matching over 8 bases. V lost 4 bases and J lost 5; bases outside the gene matches: 1. CDR3 size: 14 residues. The germline V gene has CDR1 LNHNV and CDR2 YYDKDF (reference sequence). The CDR3 region has the DNA TGTGCCACCAGCAAGGGACAGGATAATTCACCCCTCCACTTT. This gives the protein CATSKGQDNSPLHF.

The rearrangement uses TRBV18 and TRBJ1-2, with D perhaps TRBD1 (5 bases). The V end lost 2 bases, the J end lost 8 bases, and 15 bases lay between the germline ends. This CDR3 comprises 14 residues. In germline, CDR1 is KGHSH, CDR2 LQKENI. CDR3 coding DNA: TGTGCCAGCTCACCAGAGACAGCTATCGGGGGCTACACCTTC. Encoded protein: CASSPETAIGGYTF.

This chain links TRBV3-1 (or the pseudogene TRBV3-2) with TRBJ2-7; TRBD1 matches 8 bases. Germline loops: CDR1 LGHDT, CDR2 YNNKEL (reference sequence). The V segment lost 4 bases and the J segment 4 bases; nucleotides outside the gene matches: 12. CDR3 length: 16 residues. The CDR3 coding sequence is TGTGCCAGCAGCCGAACCCCCCAGGGGGCGATGTACGAGCAGTACTTC. Its protein is CASSRTPQGAMYEQYF.

The chain is built from TRBV5-4 and TRBJ2-5; D may be TRBD2 (5 bases). Trimming left V 2 bases short and J 5 bases short, with 13 bases between. The CDR3 is made up of 14 amino acids. The germline gives CDR1 SGHNT, CDR2 YYREEE (reference sequence). CDR3 DNA: TGTGCCAGCAGCTTTAGGGCGGGCACGGAGACCCAGTACTTC. This gives the protein CASSFRAGTETQYF.

The rearrangement uses TRBV25-1 and TRBJ2-3; 9 bases fit TRBD2. Trimming removed 3 bases from V and 11 bases from J; junction bases left unmatched: 9. Germline V lookup: CDR1 MGHDK, CDR2 SYGVNS. There are 14 residues in the CDR3. CDR3 coding DNA: TGTGCCAGCAGTGACCTAGCGGGATGGAAGGGGCAGTATTTT. It is translated as CASSDLAGWKGQYF.

This chain connects TRBV30 to TRBJ1-5; 9 bases match TRBD1. CDR1 and CDR2 (germline): GTSNPN, SVGIG (reference sequence). The CDR3 sequence is 14 residues long. Trimming removed 2 bases from V and 6 bases from J; junction bases left unmatched: 5. The CDR3 region is CAWSLQGAGQPQHF. CDR3 sequence (DNA): TGTGCCTGGAGTCTACAGGGGGCAGGTCAGCCCCAGCATTTT.

This sequence joins TRBV19 and TRBJ1-2; D perhaps matches TRBD1 (6 bases). The ends were cut back, 6 bases at V and 4 bases at J, with 9 bases in the middle. In germline, CDR1 is LNHDA, CDR2 SQIVND (reference sequence). This CDR3 spans 12 amino acids. CDR3 in DNA: TGTGCCAGTAGCCCACAGGGCTATGGCTACACCTTC. Its translation is CASSPQGYGYTF.